This TCR beta chain stems from a study of blood T cell repertoires in COVID-19. Trimming stripped 3 bases from V and 7 bases from J, with 11 bases between. Germline V gives CDR1 SGDLS, CDR2 YYNGEE. The CDR3 has 13 amino acids. The table came from immunoSEQ multiplex PCR; TCRdb's copy has only in-frame clones and leaves some out. The data show some 20,000 clones, more than 75% seen once. The source is a human donor in a cohort sampled during active COVID-19. This rearrangement joins TRBV9 to TRBJ2-1; D might be TRBD2 (6 bases). Sequenced: peripheral blood. This CDR3 is CASSDGTLNEQFF. CDR3 sequence (DNA): TGTGCCAGCAGCGACGGGACTTTAAATGAGCAGTTCTTC.